Following are 25 T cell receptor beta chains from one sample sequenced in a study of blood T cell repertoires in COVID-19. The data were produced by immunoSEQ multiplex PCR, yet TCRdb's version contains in-frame clones alone and is incomplete. The sample records under 450,000 clones, about 88% being singletons. Sequenced sample: peripheral blood. The receptor set was obtained from a woman in her sixties with COVID-19, enrolled during active disease.

The V gene is TRBV6-6, the J gene TRBJ1-6; D is undetermined. Germline values: CDR1 MNHNY, CDR2 SVGAGI (reference sequence). V was clipped by 2 bases and J by 10 bases, with 12 bases between them. The CDR3 is 14 amino acids. The CDR3 reads CASSYGEGVSPLHF. CDR3 nucleotides: TGTGCCAGCAGTTACGGGGAGGGAGTATCACCCCTCCACTTT.

This sequence joins TRBV13 and TRBJ2-5, with a tentative D call TRBD2 (5 bases). This CDR3 contains 12 residues. Germline V CDR1 and CDR2: PRHDT, FYEKMQ (reference sequence). The V gene lost 0 bases and the J gene lost 7 bases, with 6 bases spanning the gap. The CDR3 DNA follows: TGTGCCAGCAGCTTAGGCCGGGGGACCCAGTACTTC. Translated, it gives CASSLGRGTQYF.

This clone was seen a single time. The J gene is TRBJ2-7, the V gene TRBV18, with TRBD2 identical over 7 bases. This CDR3 comprises 15 residues. V lost 3 bases and J lost 4; bases outside the gene matches: 9. Germline V CDR1 and CDR2: KGHSH, LQKENI. For the CDR3, the DNA is TGTGCCAGCTCACCGCAGACTAGCCCATTATACGAGCAGTACTTC. As protein: CASSPQTSPLYEQYF.

The chain combines TRBV12-3 or TRBV12-4 with TRBJ1-2; 9 nucleotides line up with TRBD1. J was trimmed by 4 bases and V by 6 bases; bases with no gene match: 0. The CDR3 length is 12 residues. The CDR3 loop is CASRTGGYGYTF. CDR3 sequence (DNA): TGTGCCAGCAGGACAGGGGGCTATGGCTACACCTTC.

CDR3 sequence reads: CASHLAGVQETQYF. CDR3 bases: TGTGCCAGCCATCTAGCGGGGGTACAAGAGACCCAGTACTTC. The chain has TRBV5-6 and TRBJ2-5, with 10 bases lining up with TRBD2. Trimming took 7 bases from V and 2 from J; bases not matched to a gene: 5. Germline CDR1 SGHDT, CDR2 YYEEEE. There are 14 residues in the CDR3.

This CDR3 is CASSFAWGAGGETQYF. Written as DNA, the CDR3 is TGTGCCAGCAGCTTCGCCTGGGGAGCGGGGGGAGAGACCCAGTACTTC. The chain has TRBV11-2 and TRBJ2-5, with TRBD2 matching 9 bases. The V gene's germline CDR1 is SGHAT and CDR2 FQNNGV. Germline trimming cut 3 bases from V and 4 bases from J; bases unmatched to any gene: 9. The CDR3 runs 16 residues.

This sequence joins TRBV7-9 and TRBJ2-2; 10 bases fit TRBD2. The CDR3 extends over 16 amino acids. The V gene's germline CDR1 is SEHNR and CDR2 FQNEAQ (reference sequence). The junction had 9 bases not matched to a gene; V was cut back by 5 bases and J by 6 bases. The CDR3: CASSPSGLAGAGELFF. The CDR3 DNA sequence: TGTGCCAGCAGCCCTAGTGGGCTAGCGGGGGCCGGGGAGCTGTTTTTT. Using reference TRBV7-9 and TRBJ2-2 for the parts outside the CDR3, the full variable domain is DTGVSQNPRHKITKRGQNVTFRCDPISEHNRLYWYRQTLGQGPEFLTYFQNEAQLEKSRLLSDRFSAERPKGSFSTLEIQRTEQGDSAMYLCASSPSGLAGAGELFFGEGSRLTVL.

This sequence joins TRBV12-5 and TRBJ2-6; a weak D match, TRBD2 (5 bases). V lost 9 bases, J lost 2 bases, and 8 bases lay in between. Per germline, CDR1 LGHNT and CDR2 FRNRAP. The CDR3 sequence is 13 residues long. The CDR3 loop is CASVGAGANVLTF. DNA of the CDR3: TGTGCTAGCGTCGGGGCTGGGGCCAACGTCCTGACTTTC.

This clone was detected only once. The V call is TRBV9, the J call TRBJ2-5; weak D call: TRBD1 (5 bases). The CDR3 consists of 14 residues. The V and J ends lost 0 bases and 5 bases respectively, with 11 bases between them. Germline-derived CDR1 and CDR2 are SGDLS and YYNGEE. The CDR3 DNA sequence: TGTGCCAGCAGCGTAGCTAGGGGCAGGGAGACCCAGTACTTC. Encoded protein: CASSVARGRETQYF.

The chain has TRBV7-9 and TRBJ1-6; a weak D match, TRBD1 (6 bases). V was trimmed by 3 bases and J by 6 bases, leaving 12 bases between them. This CDR3 is 15 amino acids long. The germline gives CDR1 SEHNR, CDR2 FQNEAQ (reference sequence). The chain's CDR3 is CASSFLDRTNSPLHF. CDR3 in DNA: TGTGCCAGCAGCTTTCTCGACAGGACTAATTCACCCCTCCACTTT.

The genes are TRBV9 and TRBJ1-6, with D uncertain. CDR3 length: 15 amino acids. Trimming stripped 0 bases from V and 7 bases from J, with 11 bases between. CDR1 is SGDLS and CDR2 is YYNGEE in the germline V gene. The CDR3 DNA reads as TGTGCCAGCAGCGTAGATCCCGGAGTAAATTCACCCCTCCACTTT. Its protein is CASSVDPGVNSPLHF.

In this sample, this clone turned up a few times. This chain joins TRBV7-9 and TRBJ2-2; 10 bases line up with TRBD2. This CDR3 is built from 15 residues. In germline, CDR1 is SEHNR, CDR2 FQNEAQ (reference sequence). Trimming removed 5 bases from V and 6 bases from J; junction bases left unmatched: 6. Here the CDR3 DNA reads TGTGCCAGCAGCCTGGGGCTAGCGGGGGCCGGGGAGCTGTTTTTT. This translates into CASSLGLAGAGELFF.

The genes are TRBV19 and TRBJ2-7, with D possibly TRBD2 on 6 matching bases. The V and J ends lost 5 bases and 1 base respectively, with 15 bases between them. Looked up from germline, CDR1 is LNHDA and CDR2 is SQIVND (reference sequence). This CDR3 spans 15 amino acids. The CDR3 coding sequence is TGTGCCAGTAGTCAGGAGGGACTCGAATCCTACGAGCAGTACTTC. Its protein product is CASSQEGLESYEQYF. Filled out from reference TRBV19 and TRBJ2-7, the complete variable domain reads DGGITQSPKYLFRKEGQNVTLSCEQNLNHDAMYWYRQDPGQGLRLIYYSQIVNDFQKGDIAEGYSVSREKKESFPLTVTSAQKNPTAFYLCASSQEGLESYEQYFGPGTRLTVT.

This clone was recorded a few times. The chain links TRBV5-1 to TRBJ2-6; 7 positions agree with TRBD2. CDR3 length: 16 amino acids. J lost 0 bases, V lost 4 bases, and 4 bases had no gene match. CDR1 and CDR2 from the germline V gene are SGHRS and YFSETQ. CDR3 DNA: TGCGCCAGCAGCGCGCGCGGGGGCTCTGGGGCCAACGTCCTGACTTTC. This translates into CASSARGGSGANVLTF.

The chain couples TRBV9 to TRBJ1-2; unclear D gene. With 4 bases removed from V and 0 bases from J, the gap between germline ends came to 10 bases. The V gene's germline CDR1 is SGDLS and CDR2 YYNGEE. This CDR3 has 14 residues. CDR3: CASSPSRANYGYTF. The CDR3 bases are TGTGCCAGCAGCCCCTCGAGAGCTAACTATGGCTACACCTTC.

The chain joins TRBV7-2 to TRBJ2-1; D is unclear. This CDR3 spans 12 amino acids. Germline CDR1 is SGHTA and CDR2 is FQGNSA. The germline V and J ends were trimmed by 1 base and 8 bases, with 6 bases remaining between them. The CDR3 is CASSLVAYEQFF. The CDR3 coding sequence is TGTGCCAGCAGCTTAGTAGCATATGAGCAGTTCTTC.

The chain combines TRBV4-3 with TRBJ2-3; the D gene is possibly TRBD1 (5 bases). Trimming took 0 bases from V and 10 from J, leaving 14 bases between them. Germline V lookup: CDR1 LGHNA, CDR2 YSLEER. The CDR3 extends over 14 amino acids. The CDR3 nucleotides read TGCGCCAGCAGCCAAGAAAAGGGCCAAGGGGCGCAGTATTTT. It codes for CASSQEKGQGAQYF.

The J gene is TRBJ1-3, the V gene TRBV4-1, with 8 nucleotides matching TRBD1. J was trimmed by 0 bases and V by 4 bases; bases with no gene match: 5. The CDR3 loop spans 16 amino acids. CDR1 and CDR2 (germline): MGHRA, YSYEKL. DNA of the CDR3: TGCGCCAGCAGCCTGCAGGGGGCCGGCTCTGGAAACACCATATATTTT. It specifies CASSLQGAGSGNTIYF.

The genes are TRBV5-4 and TRBJ1-2, with a weak D call TRBD1 (5 bases). Trimming pared 1 base from V and 8 bases from J, leaving 24 bases between. Germline V gives CDR1 SGHNT, CDR2 YYREEE (reference sequence). This CDR3 region has 17 residues. The CDR3 nucleotides are TGTGCCAGCAGCTTGCGTGCTAGGGGTTGGGTCGCTAAGGGCTACACCTTC. Its protein product is CASSLRARGWVAKGYTF.

The rearrangement joins TRBV19 to TRBJ2-5, with a possible D match to TRBD1 (6 bases). The CDR3 sequence is 14 residues long. Germline CDR1 reads LNHDA; CDR2 reads SQIVND (reference sequence). Between the trimmed V and J ends, which lost 5 bases and 5 bases, there was a span of 15 bases. The DNA for the CDR3 is TGTGCCAGTAGTTTAACAGGGTTGACGGAGACCCAGTACTTC. Translation gives CASSLTGLTETQYF.

The chain is built from TRBV30 and TRBJ1-1, with 10 bases lining up with TRBD1. Trimming cost V 4 bases and J 5 bases; bases outside gene matches: 10. The length of the CDR3 is 15 residues. Germline V lookup: CDR1 GTSNPN, CDR2 SVGIG (reference sequence). The CDR3 region is CAWTTTGGERTEAFF. The CDR3 coding sequence is TGTGCCTGGACAACGACAGGGGGCGAGAGGACTGAAGCTTTCTTT.

V gene TRBV5-6 combines with J gene TRBJ2-7; TRBD2 might be the D (6 bases). The ends were cut back, 3 bases at V and 7 bases at J, with 8 bases in the middle. Germline values: CDR1 SGHDT, CDR2 YYEEEE. CDR3 length: 11 residues. CDR3 coding DNA: TGTGCCAGCAGCTCCCGGGGGGAGCAGTACTTC. The encoded protein is CASSSRGEQYF.

The rearrangement joins TRBV7-6 to TRBJ1-1, with D perhaps TRBD1 (6 bases). Trimming shortened V by 4 bases and J by 1 base, and 10 bases separated the two germline ends. The CDR3 contains 14 residues. CDR1 is SGHVS and CDR2 is FNYEAQ in the germline V gene. Here the CDR3 reads CASSWGTSNTEAFF. DNA for the CDR3: TGTGCCAGCAGCTGGGGGACATCGAACACTGAAGCTTTCTTT. The full variable domain, completed using reference TRBV7-6 and TRBJ1-1, is GAGVSQSPRYKVTKRGQDVALRCDPISGHVSLYWYRQALGQGPEFLTYFNYEAQQDKSGLPNDRFSAERPEGSISTLTIQRTEQRDSAMYRCASSWGTSNTEAFFGQGTRLTVV.

This clone was counted between two and nine times. V is TRBV12-5 and J is TRBJ1-1; D might be TRBD1 (5 bases). The V and J ends lost 5 bases and 2 bases respectively, with 9 bases between them. The CDR3 loop spans 13 amino acids. CDR1 is LGHNT and CDR2 is FRNRAP in the germline V gene. The CDR3 loop reads CASGPRENTEAFF. The CDR3 region has the DNA TGTGCTAGTGGTCCCAGGGAAAACACTGAAGCTTTCTTT. Based on the CDR3 plus reference TRBV12-5 and TRBJ1-1, the full variable domain is DARVTQTPRHKVTEMGQEVTMRCQPILGHNTVFWYRQTMMQGLELLAYFRNRAPLDDSGMPKDRFSAEMPDATLATLKIQPSEPRDSAVYFCASGPRENTEAFFGQGTRLTVV.

The CDR3 nucleotides read TGTGCCAGCAGCTTAGGTTTTTCCGTCTCTAACTATGGCTACACCTTC. Protein sequence: CASSLGFSVSNYGYTF. The V and J genes are TRBV7-9 and TRBJ1-2; D is uncertain. Trimming removed 1 base from V and 0 bases from J, with 12 bases in between. The CDR3 length is 16 residues. The germline gives CDR1 SEHNR, CDR2 FQNEAQ (reference sequence).